Below are 19 T cell receptor beta chains sequenced from a single sample in a study of regulatory T cells in long-lasting Graves disease. The time point: newly diagnosed GD, antithyroid drugs for less than 3 months. PBMC-derived RNA was used for the TCR library. CDR3 regions were amplified by Arm-PCR using iRepertoire HTBI primers to build TCR beta libraries. TCRdb called the multiplex PCR reads again in MiXCR, with one record for every CDR3 protein. In the table there are a few hundred thousand distinct CDR3 sequences, around a sixth of which are singletons. The same data also went into a second study, on T cells in Graves' hyperthyroidism and ophthalmopathy.

The sample was peripheral blood mononuclear cells (PBMCs), taken at new diagnosis, from a patient treated with antithyroid drugs. These receptors were taken from a woman aged 25 to 45 with Graves disease.

This clonotype came up a few times. A far larger clone is just one base off, so this is likely a read error. This chain joins TRBV11-1 and TRBJ1-5; D call uncertain. The germline V gene has CDR1 SGHAT and CDR2 FQDESV (reference sequence). V was clipped by 5 bases and J by 0 bases, with 17 bases between them. The CDR3 is 17 residues long. The CDR3 sequence is CASSPPCKPFSNQPQHF. The CDR3 DNA reads TGTGCCAGCAGCCCGCCCTGTAAGCCTTTTAGCAATCAGCCCCAGCATTTT.

There are many counts of this clonotype. The chain has TRBV6-1 and TRBJ1-1; the D is unclear. CDR1 and CDR2 from the germline V gene are MNHNS and SASEGT. V was clipped by 2 bases and J by 4 bases, with 8 bases between them. The CDR3 runs to 13 residues. The CDR3 protein is CASSEWDITEAFF. CDR3 nucleotides: TGTGCCAGCAGTGAATGGGATATCACTGAAGCTTTCTTT.

The table lists this clonotype with many counts. The rearrangement links TRBV27 to TRBJ1-4; 7 bases match TRBD1. The CDR3 covers 12 residues. CDR1 and CDR2 (germline): MNHEY, SMNVEV (reference sequence). V lost 5 bases, J lost 8 bases, and 2 bases stayed unmatched. The CDR3: CASSTGAEKLFF. CDR3 nucleotides: TGTGCCAGCAGTACAGGGGCAGAAAAACTGTTTTTT.

In its sample, this clonotype was seen many times. The chain joins TRBV18 to TRBJ1-4; no reliable D call. Germline lookup yields CDR1 KGHSH and CDR2 LQKENI. The V end was cut by 0 bases, the J end by 0 bases, with 2 bases between. The CDR3 is made up of 14 amino acids. CDR3 protein: CASSPPPTNEKLFF. The CDR3 DNA sequence: TGTGCCAGCTCACCACCGCCAACTAATGAAAAACTGTTTTTT.

This clonotype was observed at least ten times. CDR3 in amino acids: CASSLDRDRNNSPLHF. The CDR3 bases are TGTGCCAGCTCACTCGACCGGGACAGGAATAATTCACCCCTCCACTTT. The chain combines TRBV18 with TRBJ1-6; 8 bases match TRBD1. After removal of 4 bases from V and 5 bases from J, the junction contained 7 bases not matched to a gene. Germline CDR1 and CDR2: KGHSH and LQKENI. This CDR3 is 16 amino acids long.

This clonotype appeared many times. The chain recombines TRBV10-3 with TRBJ1-6; D is unclear. Trimming removed 2 bases at V and 5 bases at J, with 4 bases between. From germline, CDR1 is ENHRY and CDR2 SYGVKD. The CDR3 is 13 residues long. CDR3 DNA: TGTGCCATCAGTGAGAGCGATAATTCACCCCTCCACTTT. It codes for CAISESDNSPLHF.

CDR3: CASSTGIGLGKPYEQYF. DNA for the CDR3: TGTGCCAGCAGTACGGGAATCGGACTGGGTAAACCTTACGAGCAGTACTTC. The V gene is TRBV27, the J gene TRBJ2-7; D might be TRBD2 (5 bases). Germline-derived CDR1 and CDR2 are MNHEY and SMNVEV (reference sequence). V was cut by 5 bases and J by 4 bases, with 24 bases left in between. The CDR3 spans 17 residues.

V is TRBV4-1 and J is TRBJ2-1; no firm D call. V dropped 2 bases and J dropped 9 bases, with 8 bases sitting between them. This CDR3 has 12 amino acids. Germline V gene sequence: CDR1 MGHRA, CDR2 YSYEKL. The CDR3 spells CASSQLWREQFF. The CDR3 DNA reads as TGCGCCAGCAGCCAACTGTGGCGTGAGCAGTTCTTC.

This chain connects TRBV3-1 to TRBJ2-2; D remains unclear. V was pared by 2 bases and J by 9 bases, with 10 bases between. Germline V lookup: CDR1 LGHDT, CDR2 YNNKEL (reference sequence). The CDR3 consists of 13 residues. DNA of the CDR3: TGTGCCAGCAGCCAAAAGGCGCGATGGGAGCTGTTTTTT. Amino acids: CASSQKARWELFF.

To note about this clonotype: A read error is possible here, since a much larger clone lies one base away. This chain uses TRBV20-1 with TRBJ2-7, with D perhaps TRBD1 (6 bases). V lost 5 bases and J 6 bases, leaving 20 bases between the germline ends. The V gene's germline CDR1 is DFQATT and CDR2 SNEGSKA (reference sequence). There are 14 residues in the CDR3. CDR3 in amino acids: CSARSETGPREQYF. DNA of the CDR3: TGCAGTGCTCGTTCCGAGACAGGCCCCCGCGAGCAGTACTTC.

This clonotype was counted a few times. This chain links TRBV6-2 or TRBV6-3 with TRBJ2-5, with TRBD1 identical over 9 bases. This CDR3 spans 14 amino acids. With 7 bases clipped from V and 5 bases from J, the junction kept 8 bases outside the gene matches. The germline V gene encodes CDR1 MNHEY and CDR2 SVGEGT. CDR3 nucleotides: TGTGCCAGCAAGATCGGGACAGGGCGGGAGACCCAGTACTTC. This gives the protein CASKIGTGRETQYF.

V and J are TRBV4-1 and TRBJ2-1, with 10 nucleotides matching TRBD2. Trimming removed 3 bases from V and 3 bases from J; junction bases left unmatched: 8. CDR1 and CDR2 (germline): MGHRA, YSYEKL. The CDR3 contains 17 residues. The CDR3, as DNA: TGCGCCAGCAGCCATCCATCGAGCGGGGGGGGCTACAATGAGCAGTTCTTC. This sequence encodes CASSHPSSGGGYNEQFF.

This rearrangement joins TRBV20-1 to TRBJ2-7, with TRBD1 as a possible D gene (6 bases). V dropped 4 bases and J dropped 5 bases, with 12 bases sitting between them. Germline V CDR1 and CDR2: DFQATT, SNEGSKA (reference sequence). This CDR3 contains 12 residues. For the CDR3, the DNA is TGCAGTGCTACTGACAGGTTCGACGAGCAGTACTTC. Translation gives CSATDRFDEQYF.

Note on this clonotype: The junction differs from germline at one of its ends, possibly a read error. The chain couples TRBV27 to TRBJ2-7, with 11 bases aligning to TRBD2. Germline assignment: CDR1 MNHEY and CDR2 SMNVEV (reference sequence). The CDR3 has 16 amino acids. The CDR3 coding sequence is TGTGCCAGCAGTCTATCACTAGCGGGAGTGGCATACGAGCAGTACTTC. Its protein product is CASSLSLAGVAYEQYF.

This clonotype was seen at least ten times. J is TRBJ2-7 and V is TRBV3-1, with D unresolved. Trimming took 3 bases from V and 5 from J, leaving 17 bases between them. This CDR3 spans 15 amino acids. The germline CDR1 and CDR2 sequences are LGHDT and YNNKEL (reference sequence). CDR3 sequence (DNA): TGTGCCAGCAGCCATTCCTCCCTTGCTGGCAACGAGCAGTACTTC. This codes for CASSHSSLAGNEQYF.

This clonotype was detected ten times or more. The chain combines TRBV2 with TRBJ1-1, with 8 bases aligning to TRBD1. Germline V lookup: CDR1 SNHLY, CDR2 FYNNEI. The length of the CDR3 is 14 residues. Trimming took 7 bases from V and 1 from J; bases not matched to a gene: 5. CDR3 DNA sequence: TGTGCCAGCATTAAGACAGGGGCGAACACTGAAGCTTTCTTT. Protein sequence: CASIKTGANTEAFF. The full variable domain, in which reference TRBV2 and TRBJ1-1 provide the parts outside the CDR3, is EPEVTQTPSHQVTQMGQEVILRCVPISNHLYFYWYRQILGQKVEFLVSFYNNEISEKSEIFDDQFSVERPDGSNFTLKIRSTKLEDSAMYFCASIKTGANTEAFFGQGTRLTVV.

This clonotype was seen many times. J is TRBJ1-2 and V is TRBV3-1; the D is unclear. This CDR3 is 14 amino acids long. Germline V gene lookup returns CDR1 LGHDT and CDR2 YNNKEL (reference sequence). The V end lost 0 bases, the J end lost 4 bases, and 9 bases lay between the germline ends. DNA for the CDR3: TGTGCCAGCAGCCAAGAGACCTTCTTCTATGGCTACACCTTC. It is translated as CASSQETFFYGYTF. Variable domain in full (rest from reference TRBV3-1 and TRBJ1-2): DTAVSQTPKYLVTQMGNDKSIKCEQNLGHDTMYWYKQDSKKFLKIMFSYNNKELIINETVPNRFSPKSPDKAHLNLHINSLELGDSAVYFCASSQETFFYGYTFGSGTRLTVV.

Many counts were recorded for this clonotype. The chain joins TRBV7-9 to TRBJ2-5; D perhaps matches TRBD2 (6 bases). Looked up from germline, CDR1 is SEHNR and CDR2 is FQNEAQ (reference sequence). The CDR3 has 15 amino acids. V lost 3 bases and J lost 5, with 16 bases in between. In DNA form, the CDR3 reads TGTGCCAGCAGCTTTATGGAGGGTGTTGGGGAGACCCAGTACTTC. Translated: CASSFMEGVGETQYF.

This clonotype was counted many times. The V call is TRBV24-1, the J call TRBJ1-2; TRBD1 might be the D (5 bases). Trimming removed 2 bases at V and 8 bases at J, with 14 bases between. The CDR3 consists of 14 residues. CDR1 is KGHDR and CDR2 is SFDVKD in the germline V gene. This CDR3 reads CATSDSRDRRGYTF. The CDR3 nucleotides read TGTGCCACCAGTGATTCCCGGGACCGGCGCGGCTACACCTTC.